This TCR beta chain stems from a study of blood T cell repertoires in COVID-19. The wider study: COVID-19 samples collected from the United States, Italy and Spain covered acute and convalescent phases. PBMCs, B-cell-depleted T cells, or T cells provided the cDNA or gDNA that made up the material.

With V trimmed by 4 bases and J by 0 bases, 5 bases remained unmatched. This CDR3 contains 17 residues. The germline V gene has CDR1 SGHNT and CDR2 YYREEE (reference sequence). Per the study methods: Reference gene primers were amplified, and this amplification served to estimate nucleated cell counts. Assay used: immunoSEQ multiplex PCR; TCRdb lists only in-frame clones, some missing. That table supplies the V and J calls and clone size; D and trimming were determined from the DNA. Counted here are some 150,000 clones, 88% occurring once; the ten biggest clones make up approximately 2.4%. Sequencing was carried out using peripheral blood. This receptor was obtained from a human donor in a cohort sampled during active COVID-19. The chain links TRBV5-4 to TRBJ2-7; 15 nucleotides agree with TRBD2. The CDR3 spells CASSTAGLAGGSYEQYF. The CDR3 coding sequence is TGTGCCAGCAGCACGGCGGGACTAGCGGGGGGCTCCTACGAGCAGTACTTC.